This T cell receptor beta chain was captured by sequencing in a study of human T cells and chemical hapten exposure. Across the study: Throughout the roughly 26-week study, diphenylcyclopropenone was applied weekly to the patients' scalps.

The time point: pre-sensitization, week 0. Noted treatment: therapeutic diphenylcyclopropenone sensitization with weekly scalp DPC. Germline loops: CDR1 MNHNY, CDR2 SVGAGI (reference sequence). The CDR3 covers 17 residues. Between the trimmed V and J ends, which lost 2 bases and 4 bases, there was a span of 20 bases. Findings of the study overall: TCRs at a frequency above 1 in 1000 stayed unchanged with DPC sensitization.

This clonotype was recorded a few times. Antigen specificity is unknown. TCRdb used MiXCR to reprocess the RACE reads, holding one entry per CDR3 protein. Of about 380,000 distinct CDR3 sequences listed, 5.1% are singletons. The source is a woman in her forties or fifties with alopecia areata. Some clones in this sample may be carry-over from other donors' samples. Sequencing used whole blood, obtained in connection with sensitization to the hapten diphenylcyclopropenone (DPC). V gene TRBV6-6 combines with J gene TRBJ1-2; the D gene is possibly TRBD1 (5 bases). The DNA of the CDR3 is TGTGCCAGCAGTTACCCAACTCGAGGGCAGGGTTCCTATGGCTACACCTTC. Translating gives CASSYPTRGQGSYGYTF.